These 21 T cell receptor beta chains originate from one sample sequenced in a study of blood T cell repertoires in COVID-19. Sequencing was performed with immunoSEQ multiplex PCR; in TCRdb, only in-frame clones are kept and a portion is missing. The profile shows approximately 280,000 clones, 65% to 85% of them singletons. Sequenced material: peripheral blood. The receptors were sampled from a human donor with COVID-19, enrolled during active disease. The donor label of this sample is uncertain.

The J gene is TRBJ1-1, the V gene TRBV30, with D possibly matching TRBD1 (6 bases). Germline values: CDR1 GTSNPN, CDR2 SVGIG (reference sequence). V was cut by 5 bases and J by 4 bases, with 11 bases left in between. The CDR3 is made up of 12 amino acids. In DNA, the CDR3 is TGTGCCTGGGCGCAGGGGTTCACTGAAGCTTTCTTT. Translated, it gives CAWAQGFTEAFF.

In nucleotides, the CDR3 is TGTGCCAGTAGTATAGGGGGGGGGAGAGCCAAAAACATTCAGTACTTC. It specifies CASSIGGGRAKNIQYF. The rearrangement joins TRBV19 to TRBJ2-4, with 7 bases matching TRBD2. V was clipped by 1 base and J by 0 bases; unmatched bases: 3. The CDR3 is made up of 16 amino acids. Germline V gene data show CDR1 as LNHDA and CDR2 as SQIVND (reference sequence). The variable domain in full, with the rest retrieved from reference TRBV19 and TRBJ2-4, is DGGITQSPKYLFRKEGQNVTLSCEQNLNHDAMYWYRQDPGQGLRLIYYSQIVNDFQKGDIAEGYSVSREKKESFPLTVTSAQKNPTAFYLCASSIGGGRAKNIQYFGAGTRLSVL.

This clone came up a few times. The chain couples TRBV19 to TRBJ2-7; 7 nucleotides align to TRBD1. This CDR3 is 13 amino acids long. The J segment lost 0 bases and the V segment lost 6 bases, leaving 2 bases of the junction unmatched. Germline V gives CDR1 LNHDA, CDR2 SQIVND (reference sequence). The CDR3 loop is CASRTGPSYEQYF. The DNA of the CDR3 is TGTGCCAGTAGGACAGGGCCCTCCTACGAGCAGTACTTC.

The chain is built from TRBV30 and TRBJ2-7; tentatively, D is TRBD1 (6 bases). The germline V gene encodes CDR1 GTSNPN and CDR2 SVGIG (reference sequence). The CDR3 contains 13 residues. Trimming pared 6 bases from V and 4 bases from J, leaving 16 bases between. CDR3 nucleotide sequence: TGTGCCTGTGCTCAGGGGCAGCTGTACGAGCAGTACTTC. This translates into CACAQGQLYEQYF.

The chain couples TRBV20-1 to TRBJ2-1; no firm D call. The V end was cut by 7 bases, the J end by 6 bases, with 10 bases between. CDR3 length equals 11 residues. Germline V CDR1 and CDR2: DFQATT, SNEGSKA (reference sequence). The CDR3 region is CSGHFGNEQFF. As DNA, the CDR3 is TGCAGTGGTCATTTCGGCAATGAGCAGTTCTTC.

The chain joins TRBV19 to TRBJ1-5; 8 positions agree with TRBD1. Germline V gene sequence: CDR1 LNHDA, CDR2 SQIVND (reference sequence). J gave up 0 bases and V 5 bases, and 6 bases lay outside the gene matches. This CDR3 region has 16 residues. The CDR3 DNA is TGTGCCAGTAGTGTTCAGGGGGCGAATAGCAATCAGCCCCAGCATTTT. It is translated as CASSVQGANSNQPQHF.

In this sample, this clone turned up a few times. The CDR3 protein is CASSRREGKRPGELFF. The DNA of the CDR3 is TGTGCCAGCAGCCGGCGGGAGGGGAAGAGACCCGGGGAGCTGTTTTTT. The chain links TRBV7-9 to TRBJ2-2, with 9 positions matching TRBD2. This CDR3 spans 16 amino acids. Germline CDR1 SEHNR, CDR2 FQNEAQ (reference sequence). V lost 5 bases, J lost 6 bases, and 10 bases stayed unmatched. Variable domain in full (rest from reference TRBV7-9 and TRBJ2-2): DTGVSQNPRHKITKRGQNVTFRCDPISEHNRLYWYRQTLGQGPEFLTYFQNEAQLEKSRLLSDRFSAERPKGSFSTLEIQRTEQGDSAMYLCASSRREGKRPGELFFGEGSRLTVL.

This chain connects TRBV29-1 to TRBJ1-4; 9 nucleotides line up with TRBD1. Losses at the gene ends were 7 bases for V and 8 bases for J; bases not matched to a gene: 2. Germline lookup yields CDR1 SQVTM and CDR2 ANQGSEA. The CDR3 runs 11 residues. The CDR3, as DNA: TGCAGCGCGACAGGGGGGGAAAAACTGTTTTTT. It is translated as CSATGGEKLFF.

The gene calls are TRBV3-1 (or the pseudogene TRBV3-2) and TRBJ2-2; D possibly corresponds to TRBD1 (5 bases). Trimming cost V 0 bases and J 2 bases, with 10 bases left between them. There are 16 residues in the CDR3. The germline V gene has CDR1 LGHDT and CDR2 YNNKEL (reference sequence). As DNA, the CDR3 is TGTGCCAGCAGCCAAGACCCGACAGACAACACCGGGGAGCTGTTTTTT. Amino acid sequence: CASSQDPTDNTGELFF.

This clone was detected many times. The chain couples TRBV11-2 to TRBJ2-3; 9 nucleotides align to TRBD2. The CDR3 is 16 residues long. Germline V gives CDR1 SGHAT, CDR2 FQNNGV. J lost 1 base, V lost 1 base, and 3 bases had no gene match. CDR3 region: CASSLGAGGGTDTQYF. CDR3 nucleotide sequence: TGTGCCAGCAGCTTAGGGGCGGGAGGGGGCACAGATACGCAGTATTTT.

The V and J genes are TRBV6-1 and TRBJ1-4; no reliable D call. The germline V gene has CDR1 MNHNS and CDR2 SASEGT. The CDR3 has 18 amino acids. Trimming removed 4 bases from V and 0 bases from J, with 18 bases in between. The CDR3 loop reads CASSVRLGSIATNEKLFF. DNA for the CDR3: TGTGCCAGCAGTGTCAGGTTGGGTTCGATAGCAACTAATGAAAAACTGTTTTTT.

This rearrangement joins TRBV21-1 to TRBJ2-3; TRBD2 is taken as the D call from the table, unchecked against the DNA. TRBV21-1 is assigned pseudogene status. This CDR3 spans 20 amino acids. The CDR3 is CASSGRLAGPQPFLTDTQYF. The CDR3 nucleotides are TGTGCCAGCAGCGGTCGACTAGCGGGACCCCAGCCGTTTCTCACAGATACGCAGTATTTT.

In its sample, this clone was seen once. This chain connects TRBV7-2 to TRBJ2-3, with D tentatively TRBD2 (7 bases). Germline-derived CDR1 and CDR2 are SGHTA and FQGNSA. The CDR3 length is 14 residues. Trimming stripped 5 bases from V and 2 bases from J, with 11 bases between. As DNA, the CDR3 is TGTGCCAGCAGCCCGGCGGGGGCCACAGATACGCAGTATTTT. Translating it yields CASSPAGATDTQYF.

J is TRBJ1-5 and V is TRBV7-9; TRBD1 aligns across 7 bases. Germline-derived CDR1 and CDR2 are SEHNR and FQNEAQ (reference sequence). The CDR3 sequence is 14 residues long. Trimming took 5 bases from V and 7 from J; bases not matched to a gene: 8. CDR3 in DNA: TGTGCCAGCAGCGATTCGACAGGGCGACAGCCCCAGCATTTT. Its protein product is CASSDSTGRQPQHF.

This clone has a single count. The CDR3, as DNA: TGTGCCAGCAGTTTAGTTGGGCCGGGAGGGGGTGAGCAGTTCTTC. Translating it yields CASSLVGPGGGEQFF. The gene calls are TRBV28 and TRBJ2-1; 8 positions agree with TRBD2. Unmatched junction bases numbered 9, after V lost 2 bases and J lost 9 bases. CDR1 and CDR2 from the germline V gene are MDHEN and SYDVKM. The CDR3 contains 15 residues.

This chain uses TRBV5-4 with TRBJ2-5; 10 bases map to TRBD1. CDR3 size: 15 residues. V shed 3 bases, J shed 4 bases, and the junction held 6 bases outside the gene matches. Germline CDR1 reads SGHNT; CDR2 reads YYREEE (reference sequence). The CDR3 spells CASSSGTGVAETQYF. The CDR3 nucleotides read TGTGCCAGCAGCTCCGGGACAGGGGTCGCAGAGACCCAGTACTTC. The full variable domain, with the rest looked up from reference TRBV5-4 and TRBJ2-5, is ETGVTQSPTHLIKTRGQQVTLRCSSQSGHNTVSWYQQALGQGPQFIFQYYREEENGRGNFPPRFSGLQFPNYSSELNVNALELDDSALYLCASSSGTGVAETQYFGPGTRLLVL.

This rearrangement joins TRBV12-3 or TRBV12-4 to TRBJ2-3; maybe TRBD2 (7 bases). The V and J ends lost 7 bases and 10 bases respectively, with 15 bases between them. This CDR3 comprises 12 residues. In DNA, the CDR3 is TGTGCCAGCATCCTTAGGGGGAGGGCGCAGTATTTT. Protein product: CASILRGRAQYF.

The rearrangement joins TRBV28 to TRBJ1-6; perhaps TRBD1 as D (6 bases). V gave up 5 bases and J gave up 8 bases, with 10 bases separating them. Germline CDR1 reads MDHEN; CDR2 reads SYDVKM. The CDR3 loop spans 13 amino acids. CDR3 loop: CASSPYRDSPLHF. The CDR3 DNA is TGTGCCAGCAGTCCCTACAGGGATTCACCCCTCCACTTT.

The chain employs TRBV29-1 and TRBJ1-2, with D possibly matching TRBD1 (6 bases). Trimming left V 3 bases short and J 4 bases short, with 24 bases between. The length of the CDR3 is 17 residues. Germline values: CDR1 SQVTM, CDR2 ANQGSEA. The CDR3 is CSVEKSPSAGGAYGYTF. The CDR3 DNA reads as TGCAGCGTTGAGAAGAGCCCGAGCGCGGGGGGCGCCTATGGCTACACCTTC.

The chain links TRBV5-4 to TRBJ2-5; 12 bases agree with TRBD2. The length of the CDR3 is 16 residues. After removal of 5 bases from V and 5 bases from J, the junction contained 10 bases not matched to a gene. CDR1 and CDR2 (germline): SGHNT, YYREEE (reference sequence). CDR3: CASRTELAGGGETQYF. The CDR3 bases are TGTGCCAGCAGAACAGAACTAGCGGGAGGAGGGGAGACCCAGTACTTC. Using reference TRBV5-4 and TRBJ2-5 for the parts outside the CDR3, the full variable domain is ETGVTQSPTHLIKTRGQQVTLRCSSQSGHNTVSWYQQALGQGPQFIFQYYREEENGRGNFPPRFSGLQFPNYSSELNVNALELDDSALYLCASRTELAGGGETQYFGPGTRLLVL.

The V gene is TRBV5-6, the J gene TRBJ2-7; 9 bases fit TRBD2. Looked up from germline, CDR1 is SGHDT and CDR2 is YYEEEE. Trimming removed 4 bases from V and 1 base from J; junction bases left unmatched: 12. CDR3 size: 17 residues. CDR3 residues: CASSPFAGGEWSYEQYF. CDR3 bases: TGTGCCAGCAGCCCCTTCGCGGGGGGGGAGTGGTCCTACGAGCAGTACTTC.